Following are 24 T cell receptor beta chains from one sample sequenced in a study of CD8 T cells in ankylosing spondylitis. Findings and limits, study-wide: Made up of eight highly homologous variants, a TCR beta motif appeared characteristic of ankylosing spondylitis blood.

Each CDR3 protein gets one entry after TCRdb re-called the 5' RACE reads with MiXCR. This table holds 350,000 to 550,000 distinct CDR3 sequences, more than 25% found once. The antigens these receptors bind are not known. The sample was blood, either unsorted or a sorted T cell fraction (not recorded which). Receptor source: a male donor with ankylosing spondylitis.

The chain uses TRBV2 and TRBJ1-1; maybe TRBD1 (5 bases). V lost 6 bases and J lost 1, with 15 bases in between. The CDR3 extends over 15 amino acids. The V gene's germline CDR1 is SNHLY and CDR2 FYNNEI. The CDR3 sequence is CASRARGMGNTEAFF. The CDR3 DNA reads as TGTGCCAGCAGGGCCCGGGGGATGGGGAACACTGAAGCTTTCTTT.

V usage is TRBV20-1 and J usage is TRBJ2-6; D gene ambiguous. Deletions cut 5 bases from V and 2 bases from J, with 4 bases between. CDR3 length: 12 residues. Germline-derived CDR1 and CDR2 are DFQATT and SNEGSKA (reference sequence). The CDR3 DNA is TGCAGTGCTGACCCTGGGGCCAACGTCCTGACTTTC. Protein: CSADPGANVLTF.

The chain employs TRBV2 and TRBJ2-2; 9 bases are a match to TRBD1. Per germline, CDR1 SNHLY and CDR2 FYNNEI. This CDR3 has 16 amino acids. J was trimmed by 5 bases and V by 5 bases; bases with no gene match: 9. CDR3 sequence reads: CASSLPGQGRTGELFF. In nucleotides, the CDR3 is TGTGCCAGCAGTCTTCCGGGACAGGGAAGGACCGGGGAGCTGTTTTTT.

The chain links TRBV12-3 or TRBV12-4 to TRBJ1-3; D is possibly TRBD1 (5 bases). V lost 5 bases, J lost 3 bases, and 14 bases lay in between. This CDR3 contains 15 residues. CDR3 DNA sequence: TGTGCCAGCAGTCCCATGAGAGGGGTTGGAAACACCATATATTTT. Encoded protein: CASSPMRGVGNTIYF.

This clonotype was seen a few times. J is TRBJ1-2 and V is TRBV20-1; a possible D gene is TRBD1 (5 bases). The germline V and J ends were trimmed by 2 bases and 7 bases, with 8 bases remaining between them. This CDR3 region has 11 residues. CDR1 DFQATT and CDR2 SNEGSKA come from the germline V gene (reference sequence). The CDR3: CSARQGSGYTF. In nucleotides, the CDR3 is TGCAGTGCTAGACAGGGCTCTGGCTACACCTTC.

The chain is built from TRBV20-1 and TRBJ2-3; D not resolved. The germline V gene has CDR1 DFQATT and CDR2 SNEGSKA (reference sequence). This CDR3 contains 16 residues. V was trimmed by 0 bases and J by 0 bases, leaving 13 bases between them. The CDR3 spells CSARDRLVLSTDTQYF. DNA of the CDR3: TGCAGTGCTAGAGATCGGCTAGTGCTTAGCACAGATACGCAGTATTTT.

This clonotype occurred once. This rearrangement joins TRBV3-1 to TRBJ2-7, with a tentative D call TRBD1 (5 bases). V gave up 0 bases and J gave up 7 bases, with 19 bases separating them. The CDR3 is 16 amino acids. Germline V gives CDR1 LGHDT, CDR2 YNNKEL (reference sequence). The CDR3 here is CASSQDFTGSTWEQYF. The DNA for the CDR3 is TGTGCCAGCAGCCAAGATTTTACAGGATCTACTTGGGAGCAGTACTTC.

The chain links TRBV18 to TRBJ2-3; the D gene is possibly TRBD2 (6 bases). The CDR3 totals 16 residues. The V end was cut by 5 bases, the J end by 5 bases, with 20 bases between. Germline values: CDR1 KGHSH, CDR2 LQKENI. The CDR3 DNA follows: TGTGCCAGCTCAGCTACGACTAGTCTGGCTGGAGATACGCAGTATTTT. It is translated as CASSATTSLAGDTQYF.

The chain has TRBV7-9 and TRBJ1-2, with 8 bases that match TRBD1. The CDR3 is 14 amino acids. After removal of 6 bases from V and 4 bases from J, the junction contained 7 bases not matched to a gene. Germline V gene lookup returns CDR1 SEHNR and CDR2 FQNEAQ (reference sequence). The CDR3 DNA follows: TGTGCCAGCAGTCGACAGGGGTCGGGCTATGGCTACACCTTC. It specifies CASSRQGSGYGYTF.

This clonotype came up a few times. The chain combines TRBV2 with TRBJ1-2; D remains ambiguous. This CDR3 contains 13 residues. CDR1 is SNHLY and CDR2 is FYNNEI in the germline V gene. Between the trimmed V and J ends, which lost 7 bases and 1 base, there was a span of 10 bases. Here the CDR3 DNA reads TGTGCCAGCACCGCCGGCCTTAACTATGGCTACACCTTC. It is translated as CASTAGLNYGYTF. The full variable domain, in which reference TRBV2 and TRBJ1-2 provide the parts outside the CDR3, is EPEVTQTPSHQVTQMGQEVILRCVPISNHLYFYWYRQILGQKVEFLVSFYNNEISEKSEIFDDQFSVERPDGSNFTLKIRSTKLEDSAMYFCASTAGLNYGYTFGSGTRLTVV.

V is TRBV4-2 and J is TRBJ2-2, with D possibly matching TRBD1 (5 bases). V lost 2 bases to trimming and J lost 1 base, with 8 bases between them. This CDR3 spans 15 amino acids. The V gene's germline CDR1 is LGHNA and CDR2 YNFKEQ. This CDR3 reads CASSQPDRNTGELFF. The CDR3 DNA follows: TGTGCCAGCAGCCAACCTGACAGGAACACCGGGGAGCTGTTTTTT.

Only a few counts were recorded for this clonotype. The CDR3 nucleotides are TGTGCCATCAGTGAGGTGTCAGGCGATCAGCCCCAGCATTTT. Translating gives CAISEVSGDQPQHF. The V gene is TRBV10-3, the J gene TRBJ1-5; D uncertain. V lost 2 bases and J 5 bases, leaving 10 bases between the germline ends. CDR3 size: 14 residues. Germline-derived CDR1 and CDR2 are ENHRY and SYGVKD.

The chain couples TRBV20-1 to TRBJ2-3; weak D call: TRBD2 (5 bases). Germline CDR1 and CDR2: DFQATT and SNEGSKA (reference sequence). This CDR3 comprises 14 residues. Trimming left V 2 bases short and J 0 bases short, with 9 bases between. In DNA form, the CDR3 reads TGCAGTGCTAGACGAGCGGCTAGCACAGATACGCAGTATTTT. This gives the protein CSARRAASTDTQYF.

The rearrangement links TRBV27 to TRBJ1-5; D not resolved. V dropped 3 bases and J dropped 7 bases, with 10 bases sitting between them. CDR3 size: 13 residues. Germline lookup yields CDR1 MNHEY and CDR2 SMNVEV (reference sequence). The CDR3 region has the DNA TGTGCCAGCAGTTTGAGCCCGGGGCAGCCCCAGCATTTT. Translating it yields CASSLSPGQPQHF.

This clonotype was picked up a small number of times. The rearrangement uses TRBV3-1 and TRBJ2-7; no firm D call. Deletions cut 1 base from V and 1 base from J, with 20 bases between. CDR3 size: 18 residues. Germline V gene data show CDR1 as LGHDT and CDR2 as YNNKEL (reference sequence). The CDR3: CASSQGEYGAPASYEQYF. CDR3 nucleotides: TGTGCCAGCAGCCAAGGCGAGTATGGCGCCCCGGCTTCCTACGAGCAGTACTTC.

For the CDR3, the DNA is TGTGCCATCAGTGAGCCGCAGCTCTACAATGAGCAGTTCTTC. It codes for CAISEPQLYNEQFF. The V gene is TRBV10-3, the J gene TRBJ2-1; D unresolved. Trimming pared 2 bases from V and 3 bases from J, leaving 8 bases between. CDR1 and CDR2 (germline): ENHRY, SYGVKD. This CDR3 spans 14 amino acids.

There are a few counts of this clonotype. This chain uses TRBV5-1 with TRBJ1-1; D unclear. This CDR3 is built from 15 residues. V was cut by 1 base and J by 5 bases, with 15 bases left in between. Germline V lookup: CDR1 SGHRS, CDR2 YFSETQ. The CDR3 reads CASSLSGPPKTEAFF. CDR3 bases: TGCGCCAGCAGCTTGTCAGGCCCCCCGAAGACTGAAGCTTTCTTT.

This chain uses TRBV20-1 with TRBJ2-5; 14 bases fit TRBD2. Germline lookup yields CDR1 DFQATT and CDR2 SNEGSKA (reference sequence). With 6 bases clipped from V and 1 base from J, the junction kept 7 bases outside the gene matches. The CDR3 consists of 16 residues. The CDR3, as DNA: TGCAGTGCCCCCGGGACTAGCGGGAGACTCCAAGAGACCCAGTACTTC. It specifies CSAPGTSGRLQETQYF.

The rearrangement joins TRBV29-1 to TRBJ2-1; 11 bases match TRBD2. The CDR3 consists of 15 residues. Germline V gives CDR1 SQVTM, CDR2 ANQGSEA. V lost 7 bases to trimming and J lost 4 bases; unmatched junction nucleotides: 9. The CDR3 DNA reads as TGCAGCGCCCCCTCCGGGACTAGCGGATACAATGAGCAGTTCTTC. Translation: CSAPSGTSGYNEQFF.

The chain links TRBV7-8 to TRBJ1-1; 9 bases are shared with TRBD1. The CDR3 is 20 amino acids. V gave up 3 bases and J gave up 2 bases; unmatched junction bases: 19. Germline V gives CDR1 SGHVS, CDR2 FQNEAQ. The CDR3: CASSFPRDRDQQIQNTEAFF. The CDR3 coding sequence is TGTGCCAGCAGCTTTCCTAGGGACAGGGACCAACAGATTCAAAACACTGAAGCTTTCTTT. Together with reference TRBV7-8 and TRBJ1-1, the CDR3 gives the full variable domain: GAGVSQSPRYKVAKRGQDVALRCDPISGHVSLFWYQQALGQGPEFLTYFQNEAQLDKSGLPSDRFFAERPEGSVSTLKIQRTQQEDSAVYLCASSFPRDRDQQIQNTEAFFGQGTRLTVV.

This clonotype was picked up many times. This chain links TRBV12-3 or TRBV12-4 with TRBJ2-2; 8 bases align to TRBD1. The trim removed 5 bases at V and 5 bases at J, leaving 1 base unmatched. This CDR3 is built from 13 residues. The CDR3 loop reads CASSRTGTGELFF. Written as DNA, the CDR3 is TGTGCCAGCAGTCGGACAGGGACCGGGGAGCTGTTTTTT.

The chain recombines TRBV2 with TRBJ1-5; D might be TRBD1 (5 bases). Trimming took 5 bases from V and 7 from J, leaving 15 bases between them. The CDR3 spans 14 residues. The germline CDR1 and CDR2 sequences are SNHLY and FYNNEI. The CDR3 nucleotides read TGTGCCAGCAGTTCAGACCGGGGGGACCAGCCCCAGCATTTT. It translates to CASSSDRGDQPQHF.

The gene calls are TRBV19 and TRBJ2-7; D call uncertain. Trimming shortened V by 4 bases and J by 0 bases, and 4 bases separated the two germline ends. This CDR3 is 12 amino acids long. CDR1 LNHDA and CDR2 SQIVND come from the germline V gene (reference sequence). The CDR3 sequence: CASSTSSYEQYV. The CDR3 DNA reads as TGTGCCAGTAGTACCTCCTCCTACGAGCAGTACGTC.

The J gene is TRBJ1-5, the V gene TRBV10-3, with D possibly being TRBD1 (6 bases). Germline CDR1 ENHRY, CDR2 SYGVKD. The germline V and J ends were trimmed by 5 bases and 6 bases, with 17 bases remaining between them. CDR3 length: 15 residues. CDR3 sequence: CAISPGARGFQPQHF. For the CDR3, the DNA is TGTGCCATCAGTCCAGGGGCTAGGGGTTTTCAGCCCCAGCATTTT.